A selection of T cell receptor beta chains follows, all from one sample in a study of lymphopenia after photon versus proton radiotherapy. Sequencing used immunoSEQ multiplex PCR; TCRdb keeps in-frame clones, though not all of them. The sample yields tens of thousands of clones, around 90% seen once. Sequencing used peripheral blood, obtained from a patient treated with proton-based radiotherapy. All receptors come from a man aged 80 or over with esophageal cancer. Each CDR3 is given with its conserved first and last residue. The D gene is left open where the match is weak. Not all rows give a size; the values are once, few, many and, for expanded clones, a class.

>.|TRBV5-1|TRBJ1-5|.
CASSLDGNQPQHF
TGCGCCAGCAGCTTGGATGGGAATCAGCCCCAGCATTTT
>.|TRBV12-5|TRBJ2-2|.
CASGLVTGGRTGELFF
TGTGCTAGTGGTTTGGTAACGGGGGGCAGAACCGGGGAGCTGTTTTTT
>TRBD1|TRBV5-1|TRBJ2-6|.
CASSLEGQGARSSGANVLTF
TGCGCCAGCAGCCTGGAGGGACAGGGGGCGAGAAGCTCTGGGGCCAACGTCCTGACTTTC
>.|TRBV7-9|TRBJ1-1|.
CASSFERNTEAFF
TGTGCCAGCAGCTTCGAGAGGAACACTGAAGCTTTCTTT
>TRBD1|TRBV18|TRBJ1-2|.
CASSAPGGDYGYTF
TGTGCCAGCTCAGCCCCAGGGGGCGACTATGGCTACACCTTC
>TRBD1|TRBV2|TRBJ1-4|once
CASRRQGSAEKLFF
TGTGCCAGCAGGAGACAGGGTTCGGCGGAAAAACTGTTTTTT
>.|TRBV5-4|TRBJ2-1|.
CASSRESTSAGNEQFF
TGTGCCAGCAGCCGAGAATCTACCTCCGCCGGGAATGAGCAGTTCTTC
>.|TRBV20-1|TRBJ2-1|.
CSARDWDEQFF
TGCAGTGCTAGAGATTGGGATGAGCAGTTCTTC
>.|TRBV11-3|TRBJ2-1|once
CASGGKDSLNEQFF
TGTGCCAGCGGGGGTAAAGACAGCCTCAATGAGCAGTTCTTC
>TRBD1|TRBV5-8|TRBJ1-6|.
CASSKGQGSHSPLHF
TGTGCCAGCAGCAAAGGACAGGGTTCGCATTCACCCCTCCACTTT
>.|TRBV14|TRBJ2-7|once
CASSQDLGYEQYF
TGTGCCAGCAGCCAAGATTTGGGATACGAGCAGTACTTC
>TRBD2|TRBV5-1|TRBJ2-3|.
CASSLSAIGRTTSTDTQYF
TGCGCCAGCAGCTTGAGCGCGATCGGGAGGACCACTAGCACAGATACGCAGTATTTT
>.|TRBV6-4|TRBJ2-7|.
CASSDRDYEQYF
TGTGCCAGCAGTGACCGGGACTACGAGCAGTACTTC
>TRBD1|TRBV23-1|TRBJ1-6|.
CASSGQVEGDSPLHF
TGCGCCAGCAGCGGACAGGTCGAGGGGGATTCACCCCTCCACTTT
>.|TRBV19|TRBJ1-5|few
CASSLVGDSNQPQHF
TGTGCCAGTAGCCTGGTGGGGGATAGCAATCAGCCCCAGCATTTT
>.|TRBV9|TRBJ1-2|.
CASSEQESYGYTF
TGTGCCAGCAGCGAACAGGAGAGCTATGGCTACACCTTC
>TRBD1|TRBV5-4|TRBJ2-7|.
CASSRRDRGHEQYF
TGTGCCAGCAGCCGCCGGGACAGGGGCCACGAGCAGTACTTC
>TRBD2|TRBV5-4|TRBJ2-1|.
CASSKGLGGLNEQFF
TGTGCCAGCAGCAAGGGACTAGGAGGCCTCAATGAGCAGTTCTTC
>.|TRBV5-1|TRBJ1-1|.
CASSLGGSLNTEAFF
TGCGCCAGCAGCTTGGGTGGGAGCTTGAACACTGAAGCTTTCTTT
>TRBD1|TRBV29-1|TRBJ2-5|few
CSVGDRVGLETQYF
TGCAGCGTCGGGGACAGGGTAGGGTTGGAGACCCAGTACTTC
>.|TRBV7-2|TRBJ2-2|.
CASRPGGVDTGELFF
TGTGCCAGCAGGCCAGGTGGGGTTGACACCGGGGAGCTGTTTTTT
>.|TRBV5-4|TRBJ2-3|.
CASSLDFGNTDTQYF
TGTGCCAGCAGCTTGGATTTCGGGAATACAGATACGCAGTATTTT
>.|TRBV14|TRBJ1-4|.
CASSQAMQGSSNEKLFF
TGTGCCAGCAGCCAAGCCATGCAGGGGTCCTCTAATGAAAAACTGTTTTTT
>.|TRBV6-5|TRBJ2-7|.
CASTPGSTYEQYF
TGTGCCAGCACCCCGGGATCTACTTACGAGCAGTACTTC
>.|TRBV5-1|TRBJ2-5|.
CASSLPGEETQYF
TGCGCCAGCAGCTTGCCGGGAGAAGAGACCCAGTACTTC
>.|TRBV11-3|TRBJ2-1|.
CASSLEGTEVYNEQFF
TGTGCCAGCAGCTTAGAAGGGACGGAAGTATACAATGAGCAGTTCTTC
>.|TRBV9|TRBJ1-2|few
CASSVDQGHGYTF
TGTGCCAGCAGCGTAGATCAGGGGCATGGCTACACCTTC
>.|TRBV19|TRBJ2-1|.
CASSIYAHGDEQFF
TGTGCCAGTAGTATATACGCTCACGGGGATGAGCAGTTCTTC